The sequence of this T cell receptor (beta chain) was determined in a study of blood T cell repertoires in COVID-19. Study summary: Both acute and convalescent COVID-19 samples were obtained from the United States, Italy and Spain. T cells, B-cell-depleted T cells, or PBMCs supplied cDNA or gDNA.

Participants were aged about 18 to 90 years, lived in 24 US areas, and enrolled virtually. Participants had their cohort set by participant-reported clinical history. Assay used: immunoSEQ multiplex PCR; TCRdb lists only in-frame clones, some missing. The sample lists hundreds of thousands of clones; 75% to 90% were seen once. V was cut by 0 bases and J by 7 bases, with 9 bases left in between. Germline CDR1 is MNHNY and CDR2 is SVGAGI (reference sequence). The CDR3 totals 13 residues. Sequences were obtained from PBMCs or T cells enriched from blood (not recorded which). The rearrangement joins TRBV6-6 to TRBJ1-1; TRBD1 might be the D (5 bases). The receptor was isolated from an older woman who had recovered from COVID-19. CDR3 sequence (DNA): TGTGCCAGCAGTTACTCGGACCAGGGTGAAGCTTTCTTT. Protein: CASSYSDQGEAFF.